This T cell receptor beta chain was identified in a study of beta chain features in type 1 diabetes. Broader study findings: TCRB CDR3s were moderately but significantly shorter in Type 1 diabetes patients in all four CD4+ subsets. For patients, the naive, central memory and Treg TCRB repertoires appeared more alike than for healthy donors. Fewer junction insertions and more nucleotide deletions appeared in type 1 diabetes patients.

About this clone itself: What it binds is not known.

The investigators reverse transcribed all of the isolated RNA, so they sequenced expressed TCRB transcripts. A few million reads, on average, came from each naive, central memory and regulatory T cell sample. Generated by immunoSEQ multiplex PCR, the TCRdb table keeps only in-frame clones and is missing some. The sample contains 310,000 or so clones, 9.5% to 11% of which appear only once. The source is a woman aged 30 to 39 in good health. The sample comprised naive CD4+ T cells from blood.

CDR3 residues: CASRGWAPTNTEAFF. CDR3 sequence (DNA): TGTGCCAGCAGGGGCTGGGCGCCTACTAACACTGAAGCTTTCTTT. V usage is TRBV2 and J usage is TRBJ1-1; D ambiguous. Germline lookup yields CDR1 SNHLY and CDR2 FYNNEI. The V end lost 6 bases, the J end lost 2 bases, and 16 bases lay between the germline ends. The CDR3 loop spans 15 amino acids.